These 12 T cell receptor delta chains were all obtained from the same sample, sequenced in a study of human gamma delta and Vdelta1 T cells. TCRdb reanalysed the PCR reads via CATT. The sample lists about 6,500 delta-chain clones; over 30% were seen once. No antigen is known for these receptors. The sequenced sample was Vdelta1 gamma-delta T cells from blood grown in culture (DOT cells). Source of these receptors: a human donor in good health.

The chain is built from TRDV1 and TRDJ1; 9 nucleotides line up with TRDD3. J lost 0 bases, V lost 0 bases, and 5 bases had no gene match. Germline V lookup: CDR1 TSWWSYY, CDR2 QGS. CDR3 size: 17 residues. This CDR3 is CALGELYWGRYTDKLIF. CDR3 nucleotides: TGTGCTCTTGGGGAACTTTACTGGGGGAGATACACCGATAAACTCATCTTT.

V is TRDV1 and J is TRDJ1; the match to TRDD3 covers 10 bases. This CDR3 region has 20 residues. Losses at the gene ends were 1 base for V and 4 bases for J; bases not matched to a gene: 18. Germline V gene sequence: CDR1 TSWWSYY, CDR2 QGS. CDR3 nucleotide sequence: TGTGCTCTTGGGGAACCCAAGAAATGGGGGATACCTCCTTATGACGATAAACTCATCTTT. This sequence encodes CALGEPKKWGIPPYDDKLIF.

This clone was detected only a few times. The rearrangement joins TRDV1 to TRDJ1; TRDD3 matches 9 bases. There are 22 residues in the CDR3. Looked up from germline, CDR1 is TSWWSYY and CDR2 is QGS. Trimming cost V 1 base and J 0 bases; bases outside gene matches: 21. CDR3 region: CALGEPSSRTGGPEAYTDKLIF. CDR3 sequence (DNA): TGTGCTCTTGGGGAACCTTCCTCCCGTACTGGGGGACCGGAGGCCTACACCGATAAACTCATCTTT.

In this sample, this clone turned up a few times. The genes are TRDV1 and TRDJ1; 9 bases fit TRDD3. This CDR3 comprises 13 residues. The J segment lost 4 bases and the V segment lost 9 bases, leaving 6 bases of the junction unmatched. Germline assignment: CDR1 TSWWSYY and CDR2 QGS. DNA of the CDR3: TGTGCTCTCACACTGGGGGAAATCGATAAACTCATCTTT. As protein: CALTLGEIDKLIF.

By sample fraction, this clone is large (0.1 to 1%). The chain is built from TRDV1 and TRDJ1; D is uncertain. Between the trimmed V and J ends, which lost 1 base and 0 bases, there was a span of 12 bases. CDR3 length: 16 amino acids. Germline CDR1 TSWWSYY, CDR2 QGS. The CDR3 region has the DNA TGTGCTCTTGGGGAACCTGTACGGGCCCACACCGATAAACTCATCTTT. Translating it yields CALGEPVRAHTDKLIF.

This clone was seen a handful of times. J is TRDJ1 and V is TRDV1; D may be TRDD2 or TRDD3 (8 bases each). The germline gives CDR1 TSWWSYY, CDR2 QGS. Trimming shortened V by 0 bases and J by 0 bases, and 38 bases separated the two germline ends. The CDR3 runs to 25 residues. CDR3 in amino acids: CALGELYLPTHEGLGGDLYTDKLIF. As DNA, the CDR3 is TGTGCTCTTGGGGAACTTTATCTTCCTACCCACGAAGGACTGGGGGGGGATTTGTACACCGATAAACTCATCTTT.

The chain is built from TRDV1 and TRDJ1; D is perhaps TRDD2 or TRDD3 (6 bases each). Germline V gene sequence: CDR1 TSWWSYY, CDR2 QGS. Trimming pared 2 bases from V and 0 bases from J, leaving 28 bases between. This CDR3 spans 21 amino acids. The DNA for the CDR3 is TGTGCTCTTGGGGAAGGGCTATCATCCTACAAGATTGGGGATCACACCGATAAACTCATCTTT. This sequence encodes CALGEGLSSYKIGDHTDKLIF.

This clone was recorded a few times. The chain is built from TRDV1 and TRDJ1, with a tentative D call TRDD2 (5 bases). The V gene's germline CDR1 is TSWWSYY and CDR2 QGS. V was pared by 2 bases and J by 0 bases, with 16 bases between. The length of the CDR3 is 17 residues. The chain's CDR3 is CALGEMSSPRYTDKLIF. CDR3 DNA: TGTGCTCTTGGGGAAATGTCTTCCCCACGCTACACCGATAAACTCATCTTT.

This clone is medium-sized by share. The chain joins TRDV1 to TRDJ1, with TRDD3 identical over 7 bases. The CDR3 runs to 21 residues. CDR1 TSWWSYY and CDR2 QGS come from the germline V gene. Trimming removed 0 bases from V and 0 bases from J; junction bases left unmatched: 19. The CDR3 region has the DNA TGTGCTCTTGGGGAACTAGATGCTCCGTTTCTGGGGGCAAACTACACCGATAAACTCATCTTT. As protein: CALGELDAPFLGANYTDKLIF.

In this sample, this clone turned up a few times. V is TRDV1 and J is TRDJ1; TRDD3 matches 11 bases. Germline CDR1 reads TSWWSYY; CDR2 reads QGS. Trimming took 4 bases from V and 10 from J; bases not matched to a gene: 17. This CDR3 is 17 amino acids long. The CDR3 DNA reads as TGTGCTCTTGGGGCCCGCCAACGGGACTGGGGGATAAGGAGACTCATCTTT. Translating gives CALGARQRDWGIRRLIF.

This clone was recorded only once. A clone one base away is much larger, so this may be a read error. Other nucleotide sequences from this sample produce the same CDR3. The V gene is TRDV1, the J gene TRDJ1, with D tentatively TRDD3 (5 bases). This CDR3 is built from 19 residues. The V and J ends lost 5 bases and 0 bases respectively, with 25 bases between them. From germline, CDR1 is TSWWSYY and CDR2 QGS. The CDR3 DNA reads as TGTGCTCTTGGGTACTCAGCACTAGGGGACATATGGTACACCGATAAACTCATCTTT. Protein sequence: CALGYSALGDIWYTDKLIF.

V usage is TRDV1 and J usage is TRDJ1; 7 bases are shared with TRDD3. Germline lookup yields CDR1 TSWWSYY and CDR2 QGS. With V trimmed by 0 bases and J by 2 bases, 15 bases remained unmatched. The CDR3 is made up of 19 amino acids. The CDR3 loop is CALGELQVLGIGRTDKLIF. CDR3 sequence (DNA): TGTGCTCTTGGGGAACTCCAAGTACTGGGGATAGGGAGAACCGATAAACTCATCTTT.